This T cell receptor (beta chain) was obtained from a study of T cell responses to AZD1222 COVID-19 vaccine. Study at large: Whether given at about 4 or about 12 weeks, second doses were pooled.

Details on this clone: The antigen is unknown.

The CDR3 has 14 amino acids. The V gene lost 1 base and the J gene lost 1 base, with 8 bases spanning the gap. The germline gives CDR1 SGHDT, CDR2 YYEEEE. Overall study results and limits: The donor cohort was predominantly white British with a female majority, and clonal diversity may have been underestimated. Sampled repertoires all dated from after the peak T cell response.

The table came from immunoSEQ multiplex PCR; TCRdb's copy has only in-frame clones and leaves some out. Seen here are over 85,000 clones, 90% observed once, and the top ten hold about 8.4%. This receptor was taken from an adult in good health. Sequenced material: peripheral blood, taken on day 0 of AZD1222 vaccination. V gene TRBV5-6 combines with J gene TRBJ1-1, with D tentatively TRBD1 (5 bases). The CDR3 sequence is CASSLRGGNTEAFF. Here the CDR3 DNA reads TGTGCCAGCAGCTTGAGGGGAGGGAACACTGAAGCTTTCTTT.